Described below is a single T cell receptor beta chain sequence and its context. This sample is part of a study of blood T cell repertoires in COVID-19. Study overall: From the United States, Italy and Spain came samples of acute and convalescent COVID-19. PBMCs, B-cell-depleted T cells, or T cells provided the cDNA or gDNA that made up the material.

Source study methods: The authors estimated nucleated cell counts from reference gene primer amplification. The assay was immunoSEQ multiplex PCR, and TCRdb's table has in-frame clones only and misses some. For V, J and clone size, that table is used; D and trimming come from the DNA. Of tens of thousands of clones detected, around 86% appear once; the ten largest clones hold around a sixth. The V gene's germline CDR1 is SGHTA and CDR2 FQGNSA. The CDR3 spans 15 residues. With V trimmed by 1 base and J by 8 bases, 8 bases remained unmatched. This clonotype originated in a woman of 80 years or more with acute or convalescent COVID-19. This sequence joins TRBV7-2 and TRBJ1-2; TRBD1 aligns across 9 bases. The source material was peripheral blood. The CDR3 here is CASSLDLGTGRGYTF. The CDR3 DNA reads TGTGCCAGCAGCTTAGATCTAGGGACAGGGCGCGGCTACACCTTC.